This T cell receptor beta chain originates from a study of T cell repertoires in cytomegalovirus infection. This CDR3 region has 14 residues. The ends were cut back, 5 bases at V and 3 bases at J, with 14 bases in the middle. Germline lookup yields CDR1 MNHNS and CDR2 SASEGT. Remarks on this clonotype: As yet, its antigen is unknown.

TCRdb ran MiXCR on the reads and lists one entry per CDR3 protein. The data contain approximately 1,000,000 distinct CDR3 sequences, approximately 32% of them singletons. Sequenced here: cultured CD8+ T cells from PBMCs, sampled from culture after CMV antigen stimulation. V gene TRBV6-1 combines with J gene TRBJ2-7, with D unclear. The TCR originated in a human donor in good health (CMV status not recorded). Some clones in this sample may be carry-over from other donors' samples. CDR3 nucleotide sequence: TGTGCCAGCAGTCCCTTGGCCGGAGACTACGAGCAGTACGTC. Translating gives CASSPLAGDYEQYV.